A single sample is the source of the 9 T cell receptor beta chains below, sequenced in a study of radiotherapy plus CTLA-4 blockade in lung cancer. The method was immunoSEQ multiplex PCR; TCRdb's version includes in-frame clones alone and lacks a portion of them. The sample records about 85,000 clones, approximately 86% being singletons. This material consisted of peripheral blood, taken from a patient treated with radiotherapy plus ipilimumab. All receptors derive from a human donor with non-small cell lung cancer who had a partial response to radiotherapy plus ipilimumab.

This chain joins TRBV18 and TRBJ1-1; 9 nucleotides line up with TRBD1. CDR1 and CDR2 (germline): KGHSH, LQKENI. The CDR3 sequence is 13 residues long. After removal of 4 bases from V and 3 bases from J, the junction contained 0 bases not matched to a gene. CDR3 coding DNA: TGTGCCAGCTCACGGACAGGGGACACTGAAGCTTTCTTT. It is translated as CASSRTGDTEAFF.

This clone was observed a single time. This chain links TRBV27 with TRBJ2-1, with 9 bases aligning to TRBD2. CDR3 length: 16 amino acids. Germline V gene sequence: CDR1 MNHEY, CDR2 SMNVEV (reference sequence). J lost 0 bases, V lost 4 bases, and 4 bases had no gene match. The CDR3 nucleotides are TGTGCCAGCAGTTGGGGCGGGAGGGTCTCCTACAATGAGCAGTTCTTC. Encoded protein: CASSWGGRVSYNEQFF.

This chain joins TRBV27 and TRBJ1-1; 9 bases match TRBD1. V dropped 4 bases and J dropped 4; count of bases not matched to a gene: 7. This CDR3 is 15 amino acids long. The germline V gene has CDR1 MNHEY and CDR2 SMNVEV (reference sequence). The CDR3 sequence is CASSSGDRAITEAFF. The CDR3 nucleotides are TGTGCCAGCAGTTCCGGGGACAGGGCCATCACTGAAGCTTTCTTT.

This clone came up once. CDR3 in amino acids: CASRWGQSSWGYTF. CDR3 DNA sequence: TGTGCCAGCAGGTGGGGACAGTCATCATGGGGCTACACCTTC. The chain is built from TRBV28 and TRBJ1-2; 7 bases align to TRBD1. V was pared by 6 bases and J by 8 bases, with 12 bases of the junction left unmatched. Germline lookup yields CDR1 MDHEN and CDR2 SYDVKM. The CDR3 loop spans 14 amino acids.

The rearrangement links TRBV7-9 to TRBJ1-5; 8 bases fit TRBD1. The germline V gene encodes CDR1 SEHNR and CDR2 FQNEAQ (reference sequence). V lost 5 bases and J lost 5; bases outside the gene matches: 8. The CDR3 covers 15 residues. CDR3 nucleotide sequence: TGTGCCAGCAGCCGAGGACAGGGAATGGATCAGCCCCAGCATTTT. Residues: CASSRGQGMDQPQHF.

The chain is built from TRBV15 and TRBJ2-7; D perhaps matches TRBD2 (6 bases). Per the germline V gene, CDR1 is LNHNV and CDR2 is YYDKDF (reference sequence). The CDR3 consists of 15 residues. The V gene lost 0 bases and the J gene lost 6 bases, with 15 bases spanning the gap. The CDR3 nucleotides are TGTGCCACCAGCAGAGATAGCGGCACTAGGGGCGAGCAGTACTTC. Translating it yields CATSRDSGTRGEQYF. The complete variable domain, with remaining parts taken from reference TRBV15 and TRBJ2-7, reads DAMVIQNPRYQVTQFGKPVTLSCSQTLNHNVMYWYQQKSSQAPKLLFHYYDKDFNNEADTPDNFQSRRPNTSFCFLDIRSPGLGDTAMYLCATSRDSGTRGEQYFGPGTRLTVT.

V usage is TRBV19 and J usage is TRBJ1-6; D not resolved. V was cut by 3 bases and J by 0 bases, with 6 bases left in between. CDR1 and CDR2 from the germline V gene are LNHDA and SQIVND (reference sequence). This CDR3 contains 15 residues. The CDR3 loop is CASSIADSYNSPLHF. CDR3 DNA sequence: TGTGCCAGTAGTATCGCAGACTCCTATAATTCACCCCTCCACTTT.

For this clone: This CDR3 is missing its conserved last phenylalanine or tryptophan, likely due to a read error. The DNA is left out, because the CDR3 cannot be placed on it with certainty; the CDR3 is given as TCRdb lists it. The chain links TRBV21-1 to TRBJ1-1. TRBV21-1 is a pseudogene segment. The CDR3 extends over 12 residues, inclusive of both ends. The CDR3 protein is CASSKVRWRAGV.

V usage is TRBV5-4 and J usage is TRBJ1-2; D not resolved. V was shortened by 4 bases and J by 4 bases, with 14 bases between the two germline ends. This CDR3 contains 14 residues. Germline V gives CDR1 SGHNT, CDR2 YYREEE (reference sequence). Written as DNA, the CDR3 is TGTGCCAGCAGCGTAGCTCATATAACCTATGGCTACACCTTC. It yields the protein CASSVAHITYGYTF.